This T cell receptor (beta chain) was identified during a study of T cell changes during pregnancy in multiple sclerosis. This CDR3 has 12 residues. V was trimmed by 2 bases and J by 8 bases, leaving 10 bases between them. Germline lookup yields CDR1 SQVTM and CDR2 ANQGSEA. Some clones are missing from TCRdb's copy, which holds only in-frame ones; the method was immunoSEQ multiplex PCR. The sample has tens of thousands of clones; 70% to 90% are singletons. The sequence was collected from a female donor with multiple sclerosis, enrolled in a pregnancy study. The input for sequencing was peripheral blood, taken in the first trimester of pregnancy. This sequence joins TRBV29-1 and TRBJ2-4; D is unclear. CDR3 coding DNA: TGCAGCGTTGAATCAGGAAAAGACATTCAGTACTTC. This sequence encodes CSVESGKDIQYF. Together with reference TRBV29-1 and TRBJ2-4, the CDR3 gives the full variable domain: SAVISQKPSRDICQRGTSLTIQCQVDSQVTMMFWYRQQPGQSLTLIATANQGSEATYESGFVIDKFPISRPNLTFSTLTVSNMSPEDSSIYLCSVESGKDIQYFGAGTRLSVL.